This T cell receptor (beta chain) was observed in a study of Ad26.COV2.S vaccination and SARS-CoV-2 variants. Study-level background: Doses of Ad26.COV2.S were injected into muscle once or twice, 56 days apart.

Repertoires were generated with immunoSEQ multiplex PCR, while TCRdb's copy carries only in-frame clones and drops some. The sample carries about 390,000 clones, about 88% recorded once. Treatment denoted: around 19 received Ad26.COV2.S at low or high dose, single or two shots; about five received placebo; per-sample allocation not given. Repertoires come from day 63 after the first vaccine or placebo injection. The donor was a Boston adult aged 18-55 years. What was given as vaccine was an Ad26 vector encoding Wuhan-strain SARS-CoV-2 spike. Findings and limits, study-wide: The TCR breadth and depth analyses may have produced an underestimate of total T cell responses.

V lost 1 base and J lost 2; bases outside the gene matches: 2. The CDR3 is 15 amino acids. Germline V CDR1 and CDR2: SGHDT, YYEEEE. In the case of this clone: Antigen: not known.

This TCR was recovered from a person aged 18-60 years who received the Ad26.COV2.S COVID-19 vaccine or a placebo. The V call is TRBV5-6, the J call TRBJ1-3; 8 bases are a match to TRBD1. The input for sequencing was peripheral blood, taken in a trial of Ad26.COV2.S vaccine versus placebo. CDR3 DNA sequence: TGTGCCAGCAGCTTGCAGGGGGCGCCTGGAAACACCATATATTTT. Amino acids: CASSLQGAPGNTIYF.